Presented here are 23 T cell receptor beta chains from one specimen sequenced in a study of PD-1 blockade in classical Hodgkin lymphoma (dated by TCRdb to the early 2020s). The library was produced with the immunoSEQ multiplex PCR assay. TCRdb mirrors the immuneACCESS table, restricted to in-frame sequences. Some clones are absent from its copies; in checked studies, under half trace to an unresolved V gene, and the reason for the others is unknown. The sample table shows roughly 21,000 clones, and more than 70% are seen once. The ten top clones hold approximately 12% of the sample. The time point tag for this specimen amounts to: cycle 4 day 1 (C4D1), after around six weeks of nivolumab. Relapse after autologous stem cell transplantation had occurred in all trial patients, and cohorts A, B and C were distinguished by prior brentuximab vedotin exposure. The material was peripheral blood mononuclear cells (PBMCs), obtained before the fourth cycle of nivolumab. These receptors were obtained from a human donor with classical Hodgkin lymphoma.

This sequence joins TRBV7-9 and TRBJ2-3, with 7 bases that match TRBD1. This CDR3 has 15 amino acids. Germline-derived CDR1 and CDR2 are SEHNR and FQNEAQ (reference sequence). The V segment lost 6 bases and the J segment 2 bases; nucleotides outside the gene matches: 8. In DNA, the CDR3 is TGTGCCAGCAGAACAGGGGACCCCTTCACAGATACGCAGTATTTT. Its protein product is CASRTGDPFTDTQYF.

This sequence joins TRBV6-5 and TRBJ1-6; 9 bases fit TRBD1. The ends lost 5 bases at V and 7 bases at J; junction bases unmatched: 6. This CDR3 region has 15 residues. Germline assignment: CDR1 MNHEY and CDR2 SVGAGI. The CDR3 sequence: CASSANRGRNSPLHF. The CDR3 DNA follows: TGTGCCAGCAGTGCAAACAGGGGGCGGAATTCACCCCTCCACTTT.

V is TRBV10-3 and J is TRBJ1-1, with a tentative D call TRBD1 (6 bases). CDR1 and CDR2 (germline): ENHRY, SYGVKD. Trimming shortened V by 11 bases and J by 3 bases, and 22 bases separated the two germline ends. This CDR3 has 15 amino acids. The CDR3 DNA reads as TGTGCCGCAGCGGCCATGTCACAGGGCCACACTGAAGCTTTCTTT. Protein product: CAAAAMSQGHTEAFF.

The CDR3 coding sequence is TGTGCCAGCAGCTTTGGCAGGGGGCTGTGGAACACTGAAGCTTTCTTT. As protein: CASSFGRGLWNTEAFF. V gene TRBV5-6 combines with J gene TRBJ1-1; 8 bases are a match to TRBD1. The junction had 7 bases not matched to a gene; V was cut back by 2 bases and J by 1 base. This CDR3 contains 16 residues. Germline lookup yields CDR1 SGHDT and CDR2 YYEEEE.

The V and J genes are TRBV6-1 and TRBJ1-5; 7 nucleotides agree with TRBD1. Germline lookup yields CDR1 MNHNS and CDR2 SASEGT. J was trimmed by 1 base and V by 4 bases; bases with no gene match: 7. The CDR3 loop spans 16 amino acids. The CDR3 bases are TGTGCCAGCAGTGGCGCGGGACAGACGAGCAATCAGCCCCAGCATTTT. This gives the protein CASSGAGQTSNQPQHF.

The V call is TRBV27, the J call TRBJ1-6; no definite D call. There are 15 residues in the CDR3. Trimming shortened V by 2 bases and J by 4 bases, and 9 bases separated the two germline ends. Germline values: CDR1 MNHEY, CDR2 SMNVEV (reference sequence). CDR3 in amino acids: CASSLAPIYNSPLHF. The CDR3 nucleotides read TGTGCCAGCAGTTTAGCCCCCATATATAATTCACCCCTCCACTTT.

The chain has TRBV7-2 and TRBJ1-2; D gene ambiguous. The CDR3 covers 12 residues. CDR1 SGHTA and CDR2 FQGNSA come from the germline V gene. The V gene lost 4 bases and the J gene lost 8 bases, with 11 bases spanning the gap. The CDR3 DNA reads TGTGCCAGCAGCTCCTACCGTCTCGGCTACACCTTC. It translates to CASSSYRLGYTF.

The gene calls are TRBV5-1 and TRBJ2-1; possible D gene TRBD1, 6 bases. V lost 7 bases, J lost 3 bases, and 17 bases lay in between. Germline loops: CDR1 SGHRS, CDR2 YFSETQ. The CDR3 sequence is 15 residues long. This CDR3 is CASGSGTTVYNEQFF. CDR3 bases: TGCGCCAGCGGATCCGGGACAACGGTCTACAATGAGCAGTTCTTC.

The CDR3 DNA reads as TGTGCCATCAGTGATGTGGGGAGGTCAGATACGCAGTATTTT. It yields the protein CAISDVGRSDTQYF. The chain joins TRBV10-3 to TRBJ2-3, with D possibly TRBD2 on 6 matching bases. This CDR3 spans 14 amino acids. Trimming removed 3 bases at V and 4 bases at J, with 11 bases between. In germline, CDR1 is ENHRY, CDR2 SYGVKD.

J is TRBJ1-2 and V is TRBV2, with D perhaps TRBD1 (6 bases). V was pared by 4 bases and J by 4 bases, with 10 bases between. In germline, CDR1 is SNHLY, CDR2 FYNNEI. The CDR3 totals 13 residues. The CDR3 spells CASSGDTIYGYTF. The CDR3 DNA reads as TGTGCCAGCAGTGGGGACACTATCTATGGCTACACCTTC.

The CDR3: CASSQGELLQSYGYTF. Written as DNA, the CDR3 is TGCGCCAGCAGCCAAGGGGAGTTGCTACAGTCTTATGGCTACACCTTC. V is TRBV4-3 and J is TRBJ1-2; D is ambiguous. V dropped 1 base and J dropped 5 bases, with 17 bases sitting between them. Germline V gene data show CDR1 as LGHNA and CDR2 as YSLEER. This CDR3 spans 16 amino acids.

The chain uses TRBV18 and TRBJ2-6, with 7 positions matching TRBD1. V was pared by 3 bases and J by 0 bases, with 5 bases of the junction left unmatched. There are 17 residues in the CDR3. Germline CDR1 is KGHSH and CDR2 is LQKENI. The CDR3 protein is CASSPWDSGSGANVLTF. CDR3 DNA sequence: TGTGCCAGCTCACCGTGGGACAGTGGCTCTGGGGCCAACGTCCTGACTTTC.

This clone counts as medium-sized (0.01 to 0.1%). The rearrangement joins TRBV4-3 to TRBJ2-7; 9 bases fit TRBD1. CDR1 is LGHNA, CDR2 YSLEER, per germline. The CDR3 extends over 15 amino acids. J was trimmed by 4 bases and V by 3 bases; bases with no gene match: 7. The CDR3 loop reads CASSHLGQGRYEQYF. The CDR3 DNA reads TGCGCCAGCAGCCATCTCGGACAGGGGAGGTACGAGCAGTACTTC.

V usage is TRBV7-2 and J usage is TRBJ1-2; perhaps TRBD1 as D (5 bases). Germline CDR1 SGHTA, CDR2 FQGNSA. Trimming left V 5 bases short and J 4 bases short, with 14 bases between. This CDR3 has 14 residues. In DNA, the CDR3 is TGTGCCAGCAGCGCCTACAGGAGAGGCTATGGCTACACCTTC. Its protein product is CASSAYRRGYGYTF.

This chain connects TRBV6-1 to TRBJ2-5, with D possibly TRBD2 on 5 matching bases. The germline V gene encodes CDR1 MNHNS and CDR2 SASEGT. Trimming removed 4 bases at V and 5 bases at J, with 14 bases between. This CDR3 is 14 amino acids long. CDR3 sequence (DNA): TGTGCCAGCAGTGGAGGGTCCGGGCACGAGACCCAGTACTTC. Residues: CASSGGSGHETQYF.

This chain uses TRBV27 with TRBJ1-2; TRBD1 is a possible D gene (5 bases). The CDR3 contains 15 residues. V gave up 3 bases and J gave up 4 bases, with 15 bases separating them. Looked up from germline, CDR1 is MNHEY and CDR2 is SMNVEV (reference sequence). The CDR3 region is CASSLTVNKIYGYTF. CDR3 coding DNA: TGTGCCAGCAGTTTGACAGTCAATAAAATCTATGGCTACACCTTC.

This chain uses TRBV11-2 with TRBJ1-1; D is undetermined. Germline CDR1 reads SGHAT; CDR2 reads FQNNGV. Trimming removed 1 base at V and 1 base at J, with 10 bases between. The CDR3 extends over 15 amino acids. CDR3 amino acids: CASSLGSRGNTEAFF. The CDR3 nucleotides read TGTGCCAGCAGCTTAGGGTCCCGAGGGAACACTGAAGCTTTCTTT.

The V call is TRBV10-3, the J call TRBJ2-1; TRBD1 matches 7 bases. The CDR3 covers 13 residues. Germline V gene sequence: CDR1 ENHRY, CDR2 SYGVKD. J gave up 2 bases and V 11 bases, and 6 bases lay outside the gene matches. The CDR3 coding sequence is TGTGCCGGGAGACAGGGCCCCTACAATGAGCAGTTCTTC. Its translation: CAGRQGPYNEQFF.

The CDR3 DNA reads as TGCAGCGTTGTTTTCGTGGGCGATGAGCAGTTCTTC. Translated: CSVVFVGDEQFF. This chain uses TRBV29-1 with TRBJ2-1; D is unclear. Trimming removed 4 bases at V and 8 bases at J, with 12 bases between. CDR3 length: 12 residues. Germline V lookup: CDR1 SQVTM, CDR2 ANQGSEA.

V is TRBV6-1 and J is TRBJ1-1; 9 bases are shared with TRBD1. V dropped 1 base and J dropped 6; count of bases not matched to a gene: 3. CDR1 is MNHNS, CDR2 SASEGT, per germline. CDR3 length: 14 amino acids. CDR3 sequence reads: CASSEGDRAAEAFF. DNA of the CDR3: TGTGCCAGCAGTGAAGGGGACAGGGCCGCTGAAGCTTTCTTT.

The V gene is TRBV30, the J gene TRBJ2-2; possible D gene TRBD2, 6 bases. The ends were cut back, 1 base at V and 3 bases at J, with 9 bases in the middle. The CDR3 has 14 amino acids. Germline V gene data show CDR1 as GTSNPN and CDR2 as SVGIG (reference sequence). In nucleotides, the CDR3 is TGTGCCTGGAGTGGGTCGGGGGACACCGGGGAGCTGTTTTTT. Translated: CAWSGSGDTGELFF.

The chain carries TRBV11-2 and TRBJ1-1, with TRBD1 matching over 8 bases. The CDR3 length is 15 residues. The germline V gene has CDR1 SGHAT and CDR2 FQNNGV. V was pared by 2 bases and J by 0 bases, with 2 bases of the junction left unmatched. Written as DNA, the CDR3 is TGTGCCAGCAGCTTAACGGACAGGGTGAACACTGAAGCTTTCTTT. This sequence encodes CASSLTDRVNTEAFF. The variable domain in full, completed from reference TRBV11-2 and TRBJ1-1, reads EAGVAQSPRYKIIEKRQSVAFWCNPISGHATLYWYQQILGQGPKLLIQFQNNGVVDDSQLPKDRFSAERLKGVDSTLKIQPAKLEDSAVYLCASSLTDRVNTEAFFGQGTRLTVV.

The chain recombines TRBV11-2 with TRBJ2-2, with D unclear. V was pared by 1 base and J by 4 bases, with 10 bases between. CDR3 length: 15 residues. Germline V gene data show CDR1 as SGHAT and CDR2 as FQNNGV. The CDR3 DNA is TGTGCCAGCAGCTTAGTTTGGGGTGGCACCGGGGAGCTGTTTTTT. As protein: CASSLVWGGTGELFF. Full variable domain (remainder filled in from reference TRBV11-2 and TRBJ2-2): EAGVAQSPRYKIIEKRQSVAFWCNPISGHATLYWYQQILGQGPKLLIQFQNNGVVDDSQLPKDRFSAERLKGVDSTLKIQPAKLEDSAVYLCASSLVWGGTGELFFGEGSRLTVL.